One sample yielded the 15 T cell receptor beta chains listed below, sequenced in a study of T cells in Graves' hyperthyroidism and ophthalmopathy. Amplified TCR beta CDR3 regions derived from RNA transcripts. Primed by the HTBI set, a first-round RT-PCR was run on the TCR CDR3. TCRdb processed the multiplex PCR reads anew with MiXCR; each CDR3 protein has one entry. The data show 350,000 or so distinct CDR3 sequences, with 15% to 20% seen just once and about a sixth held by the top ten. The material sequenced was blood. The receptors come from a woman in her thirties or forties with Graves' ophthalmopathy.

In its sample, this clonotype was seen many times. The rearrangement links TRBV29-1 to TRBJ1-3, with TRBD1 as a possible D gene (5 bases). The CDR3 contains 14 residues. CDR1 is SQVTM and CDR2 is ANQGSEA in the germline V gene. Trimming cost V 1 base and J 4 bases, with 11 bases left between them. The CDR3 here is CSVEGGVGGNTIYF. The DNA of the CDR3 is TGCAGCGTTGAAGGGGGGGTGGGAGGAAACACCATATATTTT.

This clonotype has at least ten counts. V and J are TRBV5-6 and TRBJ1-2; D is possibly TRBD1 (6 bases). The germline CDR1 and CDR2 sequences are SGHDT and YYEEEE. V was clipped by 7 bases and J by 4 bases, with 23 bases between them. This CDR3 is 16 amino acids long. DNA of the CDR3: TGTGCCAGCCGAAACAGGGTACTTTTGTCGGGCTATGGCTACACCTTC. It yields the protein CASRNRVLLSGYGYTF.

The genes are TRBV20-1 and TRBJ2-7; D is ambiguous. CDR3 length equals 13 residues. V lost 6 bases and J lost 0, with 12 bases in between. Germline V CDR1 and CDR2: DFQATT, SNEGSKA (reference sequence). CDR3 in DNA: TGCAGTGCCCCCGCCAGTAACTCCTACGAGCAGTACTTC. As protein: CSAPASNSYEQYF.

The table lists this clonotype with many counts. This chain joins TRBV3-1 and TRBJ2-7; D is perhaps TRBD1 (6 bases). The CDR3 totals 22 residues. Germline V gives CDR1 LGHDT, CDR2 YNNKEL (reference sequence). The V gene lost 4 bases and the J gene lost 4 bases, with 38 bases spanning the gap. CDR3 in amino acids: CASSRVLGCQQGGTKPGYEQYF. The CDR3 bases are TGTGCCAGCAGCCGAGTCTTAGGTTGTCAACAAGGGGGAACCAAACCCGGGTACGAGCAGTACTTC.

Ten or more counts support this clonotype. The V call is TRBV20-1, the J call TRBJ2-7, with TRBD2 matching over 7 bases. Per the germline V gene, CDR1 is DFQATT and CDR2 is SNEGSKA (reference sequence). CDR3 length: 12 amino acids. The ends lost 6 bases at V and 7 bases at J; junction bases unmatched: 9. The CDR3 DNA follows: TGCAGTGCCTATACTAGCGATGGAGAGCAGTACTTC. Its translation: CSAYTSDGEQYF.

This clonotype was observed many times. J is TRBJ1-3 and V is TRBV9, with 7 bases aligning to TRBD1. Trimming at V came to 6 bases and at J to 2 bases, leaving 2 bases not matched to a gene. Germline V gene sequence: CDR1 SGDLS, CDR2 YYNGEE. This CDR3 spans 13 amino acids. The CDR3 bases are TGTGCCAGCAACACAGGGGCTGGAAACACCATATATTTT. It codes for CASNTGAGNTIYF.

This clonotype was observed many times. V gene TRBV28 combines with J gene TRBJ2-7; perhaps D is TRBD1 or TRBD2 (6 bases each). V lost 10 bases and J 1 base, leaving 14 bases between the germline ends. Germline CDR1 MDHEN, CDR2 SYDVKM. The CDR3 extends over 13 amino acids. CDR3 region: CATRGTMSYEQYF. In nucleotides, the CDR3 is TGTGCCACCCGCGGGACAATGTCCTACGAGCAGTACTTC.

This chain joins TRBV30 and TRBJ1-6; TRBD1 agrees at 10 bases. J lost 9 bases, V lost 4 bases, and 6 bases had no gene match. The CDR3 covers 14 residues. Germline V gene sequence: CDR1 GTSNPN, CDR2 SVGIG (reference sequence). The CDR3 DNA reads as TGTGCCTGGACTTTGGACAGGGGGATTTCACCCCTCCACTTT. This encodes CAWTLDRGISPLHF. Filled out from reference TRBV30 and TRBJ1-6, the complete variable domain reads SQTIHQWPATLVQPVGSPLSLECTVEGTSNPNLYWYRQAAGRGLQLLFYSVGIGQISSEVPQNLSASRPQDRQFILSSKKLLLSDSGFYLCAWTLDRGISPLHFGNGTRLTVT.

At least ten counts were recorded for this clonotype. The CDR3 protein is CASSVKAWGDTEAFF. CDR3 nucleotides: TGTGCCAGCAGCGTAAAGGCTTGGGGGGACACTGAAGCTTTCTTT. This rearrangement joins TRBV9 to TRBJ1-1, with D tentatively TRBD1 (5 bases). Germline V gene lookup returns CDR1 SGDLS and CDR2 YYNGEE. CDR3 length equals 15 residues. V was clipped by 1 base and J by 3 bases, with 13 bases between them.

In this sample, this clonotype turned up many times. The V call is TRBV7-2, the J call TRBJ2-7, with 8 bases matching TRBD1. With 4 bases clipped from V and 5 bases from J, the junction kept 4 bases outside the gene matches. CDR1 is SGHTA and CDR2 is FQGNSA in the germline V gene. The CDR3 runs to 13 residues. The chain's CDR3 is CASSSTGVHEQYF. The CDR3 DNA sequence: TGTGCCAGCAGCTCGACAGGGGTCCACGAGCAGTACTTC.

This clonotype was seen at least ten times. The chain recombines TRBV6-1 with TRBJ2-2; 11 nucleotides align to TRBD2. There are 15 residues in the CDR3. Trimming at V came to 6 bases and at J to 6 bases, leaving 6 bases not matched to a gene. Germline V gives CDR1 MNHNS, CDR2 SASEGT. The CDR3 spells CASRKTSGIPGELFF. CDR3 in DNA: TGTGCCAGCAGAAAGACTAGCGGGATCCCCGGGGAGCTGTTTTTT.

In this sample, this clonotype turned up many times. V and J are TRBV10-3 and TRBJ1-3; D is unresolved. V shed 4 bases and J shed 0 bases, with 13 bases lying between them. The CDR3 extends over 16 amino acids. CDR1 and CDR2 (germline): ENHRY, SYGVKD. CDR3 amino acids: CAISVGSSSSGNTIYF. In nucleotides, the CDR3 is TGTGCCATCAGTGTGGGCAGCTCGAGCTCTGGAAACACCATATATTTT.

This clonotype was seen ten or more times. The chain has TRBV24-1 and TRBJ2-2; 7 bases agree with TRBD1. From germline, CDR1 is KGHDR and CDR2 SFDVKD. CDR3 size: 17 residues. The J segment lost 2 bases and the V segment lost 4 bases, leaving 9 bases of the junction unmatched. As DNA, the CDR3 is TGTGCCACCAGTGACACAGTCCGGGACAGTAACACCGGGGAGCTGTTTTTT. The encoded protein is CATSDTVRDSNTGELFF.

This chain connects TRBV6-4 to TRBJ1-1; TRBD1 might be the D (6 bases). Germline lookup yields CDR1 MRHNA and CDR2 SNTAGT. The CDR3 sequence is 14 residues long. With 7 bases removed from V and 5 bases from J, the gap between germline ends came to 17 bases. CDR3 protein: CASTSHTGMTEAFF. The CDR3 nucleotides read TGTGCCAGCACCTCACATACAGGGATGACTGAAGCTTTCTTT.

The genes are TRBV28 and TRBJ2-7, with 7 bases identical to TRBD1. Germline values: CDR1 MDHEN, CDR2 SYDVKM. CDR3 length equals 15 residues. Losses at the gene ends were 5 bases for V and 3 bases for J; bases not matched to a gene: 10. CDR3 loop: CASSPATTGYYEQYF. DNA for the CDR3: TGTGCCAGCAGTCCCGCAACGACAGGGTACTACGAGCAGTACTTC. Supplemented by reference TRBV28 and TRBJ2-7, the full variable domain reads DVKVTQSSRYLVKRTGEKVFLECVQDMDHENMFWYRQDPGLGLRLIYFSYDVKMKEKGDIPEGYSVSREKKERFSLILESASTNQTSMYLCASSPATTGYYEQYFGPGTRLTVT.